The 30 T cell receptor beta chains given below trace back to one sample, sequenced in a study of blood T cell repertoires in COVID-19. This table comes from immunoSEQ multiplex PCR, and its TCRdb copy is limited to in-frame clones, with some not included. The table shows approximately 250,000 clones, with about 91% occurring only once. Sequencing was carried out using PBMCs or T cells enriched from blood (not recorded which). Receptors were obtained from a woman between 40 and 55 years old with acute COVID-19.

The rearrangement joins TRBV9 to TRBJ2-3; the match to TRBD2 covers 11 bases. Germline CDR1 SGDLS, CDR2 YYNGEE. The CDR3 totals 15 residues. V was clipped by 3 bases and J by 2 bases; unmatched bases: 2. CDR3 residues: CASSASGRSTDTQYF. For the CDR3, the DNA is TGTGCCAGCAGCGCTAGCGGGAGGTCCACAGATACGCAGTATTTT.

To note about this clone: The germline gene is not matched at one end of the junction; a read error may be the cause. The rearrangement uses TRBV6-5 and TRBJ2-5; D is undetermined. The CDR3 is 11 residues long. The germline V gene encodes CDR1 MNHEY and CDR2 SVGAGI. Here the CDR3 reads CASSTGEAQYF. The CDR3 DNA reads as TGTGCCAGCAGTACCGGAGAGGCCCAGTACTTC.

The V gene is TRBV7-2, the J gene TRBJ1-6; D is ambiguous. CDR1 SGHTA and CDR2 FQGNSA come from the germline V gene. The CDR3 consists of 15 residues. Trimming stripped 2 bases from V and 5 bases from J, with 10 bases between. CDR3 sequence (DNA): TGTGCCAGCAGCTTATCGACATTCAATAATTCACCCCTCCACTTT. It translates to CASSLSTFNNSPLHF.

The V gene is TRBV2, the J gene TRBJ1-2; D might be TRBD1 (5 bases). The CDR3 is made up of 13 amino acids. Germline CDR1 is SNHLY and CDR2 is FYNNEI. V was clipped by 4 bases and J by 5 bases, with 11 bases between them. CDR3 amino acids: CASSGQGYYGYTF. CDR3 DNA: TGTGCCAGCAGTGGCCAGGGATATTATGGCTACACCTTC.

This clone was recorded only once. Mismatch with germline at one junction end may stem from a read error. This rearrangement joins TRBV27 to TRBJ1-1; 8 nucleotides agree with TRBD1. This CDR3 has 13 amino acids. The germline V gene has CDR1 MNHEY and CDR2 SMNVEV (reference sequence). DNA of the CDR3: TGTGCCAGCAGTTTAGCAATACCGGGACAGGTTTTATTT. Protein product: CASSLAIPGQVLF.

CDR3 amino acids: CASSQVFSGGPSGELFF. CDR3 nucleotide sequence: TGCGCCAGCAGCCAAGTTTTTTCGGGAGGGCCTTCCGGGGAGCTGTTTTTT. The chain has TRBV4-3 and TRBJ2-2; 8 nucleotides agree with TRBD2. Trimming cost V 1 base and J 6 bases; bases outside gene matches: 10. The length of the CDR3 is 17 residues. Germline lookup yields CDR1 LGHNA and CDR2 YSLEER.

The chain couples TRBV2 to TRBJ1-3, with 10 bases aligning to TRBD1. The CDR3 has 17 residues. After removal of 4 bases from V and 0 bases from J, the junction contained 6 bases not matched to a gene. CDR1 is SNHLY and CDR2 is FYNNEI in the germline V gene. CDR3 in DNA: TGTGCCAGCAGTGGGGGACAGGGGCGACTCTCTGGAAACACCATATATTTT. This codes for CASSGGQGRLSGNTIYF.

The V gene is TRBV6-5, the J gene TRBJ1-2; no definite D call. Deletions cut 11 bases from V and 5 bases from J, with 18 bases between. CDR3 length: 13 amino acids. Germline loops: CDR1 MNHEY, CDR2 SVGAGI. CDR3 sequence (DNA): TGTGCCGGAAATTCCGGACGGAGGTATGGCTACACCTTC. Residues: CAGNSGRRYGYTF.

The rearrangement joins TRBV18 to TRBJ1-3; D is possibly TRBD1 (6 bases). The CDR3 sequence is 15 residues long. The V end lost 3 bases, the J end lost 0 bases, and 9 bases lay between the germline ends. Germline V gene sequence: CDR1 KGHSH, CDR2 LQKENI. The CDR3 region has the DNA TGTGCCAGCTCACCCGGACAGAGCTCTGGAAACACCATATATTTT. This encodes CASSPGQSSGNTIYF.

The genes are TRBV7-9 and TRBJ2-5; maybe TRBD2 (5 bases). With 4 bases removed from V and 5 bases from J, the gap between germline ends came to 14 bases. This CDR3 contains 14 residues. Germline V lookup: CDR1 SEHNR, CDR2 FQNEAQ (reference sequence). The CDR3 here is CASSYRRFGETQYF. The DNA for the CDR3 is TGTGCCAGCAGCTATCGGAGGTTCGGGGAGACCCAGTACTTC. The whole variable domain, filled in from reference TRBV7-9 and TRBJ2-5, reads DTGVSQNPRHKITKRGQNVTFRCDPISEHNRLYWYRQTLGQGPEFLTYFQNEAQLEKSRLLSDRFSAERPKGSFSTLEIQRTEQGDSAMYLCASSYRRFGETQYFGPGTRLLVL.

This chain connects TRBV28 to TRBJ1-5; TRBD1 matches 8 bases. CDR3 size: 16 residues. V was clipped by 7 bases and J by 2 bases; unmatched bases: 10. Germline CDR1 MDHEN, CDR2 SYDVKM. Here the CDR3 reads CASTSGQGVRNQPQHF. CDR3 nucleotide sequence: TGTGCCAGCACATCCGGACAGGGTGTTCGCAATCAGCCCCAGCATTTT.

The genes are TRBV5-1 and TRBJ2-1, with 9 bases aligning to TRBD2. Per the germline V gene, CDR1 is SGHRS and CDR2 is YFSETQ. The V gene end was trimmed by 3 bases and the J gene end by 5 bases; junction bases not matched to a gene: 12. The CDR3 runs 17 residues. For the CDR3, the DNA is TGCGCCAGCAGCTCCAATCCTAGCGGGAAGGTTAACAATGAGCAGTTCTTC. The encoded protein is CASSSNPSGKVNNEQFF.

In nucleotides, the CDR3 is TGTGCCAGCAGCTTAGGGAGGGAGGGCACTGAAGCTTTCTTT. As protein: CASSLGREGTEAFF. J is TRBJ1-1 and V is TRBV13; unclear D gene. V shed 0 bases and J shed 4 bases, with 9 bases lying between them. Per germline, CDR1 PRHDT and CDR2 FYEKMQ (reference sequence). The CDR3 covers 14 residues.

The CDR3 loop reads CASSVDGTGAEAFF. The CDR3 bases are TGTGCCAGCAGCGTAGATGGGACAGGGGCTGAAGCTTTCTTT. The V gene is TRBV9, the J gene TRBJ1-1; 10 positions match TRBD1. Germline V gene data show CDR1 as SGDLS and CDR2 as YYNGEE. The trim removed 0 bases at V and 6 bases at J, leaving 2 bases unmatched. The CDR3 runs to 14 residues. Supplemented by reference TRBV9 and TRBJ1-1, the full variable domain reads DSGVTQTPKHLITATGQRVTLRCSPRSGDLSVYWYQQSLDQGLQFLIQYYNGEERAKGNILERFSAQQFPDLHSELNLSSLELGDSALYFCASSVDGTGAEAFFGQGTRLTVV.

The chain joins TRBV9 to TRBJ1-2; TRBD1 matches at 10 bases. There are 14 residues in the CDR3. The junction had 6 bases not matched to a gene; V was cut back by 2 bases and J by 8 bases. The germline CDR1 and CDR2 sequences are SGDLS and YYNGEE. CDR3: CASSVHRDRGGYTF. CDR3 DNA: TGTGCCAGCAGCGTTCACCGGGACAGGGGAGGCTACACCTTC.

Here the CDR3 reads CASSQDPSGRRYNEQFF. CDR3 in DNA: TGTGCCAGCAGCCAAGATCCTAGCGGGAGGCGTTACAATGAGCAGTTCTTC. The rearrangement joins TRBV4-2 to TRBJ2-1; 11 bases line up with TRBD2. The CDR3 spans 17 residues. Per germline, CDR1 LGHNA and CDR2 YNFKEQ. V gave up 0 bases and J gave up 4 bases; unmatched junction bases: 5.

The J gene is TRBJ2-1, the V gene TRBV5-1; 11 bases match TRBD2. V shed 4 bases, J shed 3 bases, and the junction held 3 bases outside the gene matches. The CDR3 length is 15 residues. Germline CDR1 SGHRS, CDR2 YFSETQ. The CDR3 is CASSTGTSGYNEQFF. CDR3 sequence (DNA): TGCGCCAGCAGCACGGGGACTAGCGGCTACAATGAGCAGTTCTTC.

The CDR3 spells CASSLQGSDTEAFF. In DNA form, the CDR3 reads TGTGCCAGCAGCTTGCAGGGTTCGGACACTGAAGCTTTCTTT. This chain links TRBV7-2 with TRBJ1-1, with a possible D match to TRBD1 (5 bases). This CDR3 spans 14 amino acids. Germline V CDR1 and CDR2: SGHTA, FQGNSA. Trimming took 3 bases from V and 3 from J, leaving 11 bases between them. Using reference TRBV7-2 and TRBJ1-1 for the parts outside the CDR3, the full variable domain is GAGVSQSPSNKVTEKGKDVELRCDPISGHTALYWYRQSLGQGLEFLIYFQGNSAPDKSGLPSDRFSAERTGGSVSTLTIQRTQQEDSAVYLCASSLQGSDTEAFFGQGTRLTVV.

This chain joins TRBV10-2 and TRBJ2-5; the D is unclear. V was trimmed by 4 bases and J by 1 base, leaving 7 bases between them. The CDR3 runs 13 residues. Per germline, CDR1 WSHSY and CDR2 SAAADI. The CDR3 loop is CASSGLRQETQYF. The CDR3 DNA reads as TGCGCCAGCAGTGGACTCCGCCAAGAGACCCAGTACTTC.

The rearrangement uses TRBV4-1 and TRBJ2-2, with TRBD2 as a possible D gene (5 bases). Between the trimmed V and J ends, which lost 0 bases and 0 bases, there was a span of 14 bases. The germline CDR1 and CDR2 sequences are MGHRA and YSYEKL. The CDR3 length is 18 residues. The chain's CDR3 is CASSQEGRLATNTGELFF. The DNA for the CDR3 is TGCGCCAGCAGCCAAGAGGGTAGGCTAGCTACGAACACCGGGGAGCTGTTTTTT.

The CDR3 sequence: CASSLGQINTEAFF. In DNA, the CDR3 is TGTGCCAGCAGCCTTGGTCAGATTAACACTGAAGCTTTCTTT. The genes are TRBV3-1 (or the pseudogene TRBV3-2) and TRBJ1-1; D not certain. This CDR3 spans 14 amino acids. The germline V gene has CDR1 LGHDT and CDR2 YNNKEL (reference sequence). V shed 4 bases and J shed 2 bases, with 11 bases lying between them.

This chain joins TRBV10-2 and TRBJ2-7; 13 nucleotides align to TRBD2. J gave up 2 bases and V 3 bases, and 19 bases lay outside the gene matches. The CDR3 is 21 residues long. Germline loops: CDR1 WSHSY, CDR2 SAAADI. This chain's CDR3 is CASSDPGTSGTGLGGAYEQYF. The CDR3 region has the DNA TGCGCCAGCAGTGACCCTGGGACTAGCGGGACAGGGCTGGGGGGCGCCTACGAGCAGTACTTC.

V usage is TRBV7-9 and J usage is TRBJ1-3; TRBD1 agrees at 8 bases. The CDR3 is 16 amino acids. The junction had 5 bases not matched to a gene; V was cut back by 4 bases and J by 0 bases. The germline CDR1 and CDR2 sequences are SEHNR and FQNEAQ (reference sequence). As DNA, the CDR3 is TGTGCCAGCAGCTGGGACAGGTCGGACTCTGGAAACACCATATATTTT. Translation gives CASSWDRSDSGNTIYF.

The V call is TRBV7-2, the J call TRBJ2-1; D possibly corresponds to TRBD2 (5 bases). V shed 4 bases and J shed 3 bases, with 10 bases lying between them. The CDR3 has 14 amino acids. Per the germline V gene, CDR1 is SGHTA and CDR2 is FQGNSA. The CDR3 nucleotides are TGTGCCAGCAGCTCGAGGGCCAACTACAATGAGCAGTTCTTC. Protein sequence: CASSSRANYNEQFF.

This chain links TRBV9 with TRBJ1-3; D may be TRBD1 (5 bases). There are 13 residues in the CDR3. V dropped 4 bases and J dropped 4 bases, with 9 bases sitting between them. Germline V gives CDR1 SGDLS, CDR2 YYNGEE. CDR3 sequence: CASSSHRGNTIYF. Written as DNA, the CDR3 is TGTGCCAGCAGCTCCCACAGGGGAAACACCATATATTTT.

This clone appeared once. The rearrangement uses TRBV27 and TRBJ1-1; 8 bases fit TRBD1. Germline lookup yields CDR1 MNHEY and CDR2 SMNVEV (reference sequence). The CDR3 extends over 16 amino acids. V was pared by 4 bases and J by 1 base, with 8 bases of the junction left unmatched. In DNA, the CDR3 is TGTGCCAGCAGTTCCCGACAGGGGAGGAAGAACACTGAAGCTTTCTTT. This encodes CASSSRQGRKNTEAFF.

The V call is TRBV7-2, the J call TRBJ2-2, with D tentatively TRBD2 (5 bases). V lost 2 bases and J lost 3, with 13 bases in between. Germline V gives CDR1 SGHTA, CDR2 FQGNSA. This CDR3 is built from 16 residues. Here the CDR3 reads CASSLYPSRYTGELFF. Here the CDR3 DNA reads TGTGCCAGCAGCTTATACCCTAGCAGATACACCGGGGAGCTGTTTTTT.

The V and J genes are TRBV21-1 and TRBJ1-6; no DNA check was done on the table's D call, TRBD1. TRBV21-1 is a recognized pseudogene. The length of the CDR3 is 12 residues. The CDR3 DNA sequence: TGTGCCAGCAGACTTGGGGCGACACCCCTCCACTTT. It specifies CASRLGATPLHF.

This chain's CDR3 is CASSQLETSGSLHTQYF. The DNA for the CDR3 is TGTGCCAGCAGCCAGCTCGAGACTAGCGGGAGTCTACATACGCAGTATTTT. The chain combines TRBV4-2 with TRBJ2-3; 12 positions match TRBD2. The trim removed 3 bases at V and 7 bases at J, leaving 11 bases unmatched. The CDR3 consists of 17 residues. Germline CDR1 and CDR2: LGHNA and YNFKEQ.

V gene TRBV5-1 combines with J gene TRBJ2-1; TRBD2 might be the D (5 bases). The CDR3 is 15 residues long. Germline CDR1 is SGHRS and CDR2 is YFSETQ. Trimming left V 2 bases short and J 2 bases short, with 11 bases between. CDR3 in DNA: TGCGCCAGCAGCTTCCCCGGGGAAGCCTACAATGAGCAGTTCTTC. Translating gives CASSFPGEAYNEQFF.